These 5 T cell receptor beta chains share one sample of origin, sequenced in a study of blood T cell repertoires in COVID-19. The method was immunoSEQ multiplex PCR; TCRdb's version includes in-frame clones alone and lacks a portion of them. The repertoire consists of 40,000 to 60,000 clones, with 87% occurring once and the leading ten covering about 2%. The sample comprised peripheral blood. These receptors all come from a woman over 75 with COVID-19, enrolled during active disease.

The chain carries TRBV5-6 and TRBJ1-1; a weak D match, TRBD1 (6 bases). The germline gives CDR1 SGHDT, CDR2 YYEEEE. The CDR3 spans 14 residues. With 2 bases removed from V and 6 bases from J, the gap between germline ends came to 14 bases. CDR3 residues: CASSFDLQGPEAFF. DNA for the CDR3: TGTGCCAGCAGCTTCGACCTACAGGGCCCTGAAGCTTTCTTT.

The genes are TRBV19 and TRBJ1-1; 9 nucleotides match TRBD1. Per the germline V gene, CDR1 is LNHDA and CDR2 is SQIVND (reference sequence). The CDR3 loop spans 15 amino acids. V trimming: 6 bases; J trimming: 2 bases; junction bases outside the gene matches: 7. This CDR3 is CASRRTGVRNTEAFF. CDR3 in DNA: TGTGCCAGTAGAAGGACAGGGGTTCGAAACACTGAAGCTTTCTTT.

This sequence joins TRBV10-3 and TRBJ2-3; D possibly corresponds to TRBD2 (5 bases). The germline V gene encodes CDR1 ENHRY and CDR2 SYGVKD. V dropped 1 base and J dropped 2 bases, with 13 bases sitting between them. This CDR3 is built from 16 residues. CDR3 sequence: CAISEWSSLTTDTQYF. The CDR3 bases are TGTGCCATCAGTGAGTGGTCTAGCCTTACCACAGATACGCAGTATTTT.

The CDR3 here is CASSQDATLSGANVLTF. CDR3 in DNA: TGTGCCAGCAGCCAAGATGCGACTCTTTCTGGGGCCAACGTCCTGACTTTC. The chain couples TRBV4-2 to TRBJ2-6; no reliable D call. Germline CDR1 and CDR2: LGHNA and YNFKEQ. The length of the CDR3 is 17 residues. Between the trimmed V and J ends, which lost 0 bases and 1 base, there was a span of 10 bases.

The chain couples TRBV18 to TRBJ2-1; maybe TRBD1 (6 bases). The CDR3 covers 15 residues. Germline V gene sequence: CDR1 KGHSH, CDR2 LQKENI. V was trimmed by 0 bases and J by 8 bases, leaving 14 bases between them. CDR3 coding DNA: TGTGCCAGCTCACCACCGGGACAAATGTACGATGAGCAGTTCTTC. This encodes CASSPPGQMYDEQFF.